In this sample, the clone carrying this T cell receptor beta chain turned up a few times. The CDR3 has 13 amino acids. Germline V gene sequence: CDR1 SNHLY, CDR2 FYNNEI. This sample was taken from a study of blood T cells in healthy people across ages. The second PCR ran roughly 7 to 12 cycles with a sample-barcoded 5' primer and J-beta primers. TCRdb re-called the 5' RACE reads with MiXCR, one entry per CDR3 protein. The table has some 1.6 million distinct CDR3 sequences, about 32% seen once. The V call is TRBV2, the J call TRBJ2-7, with a possible D match to TRBD2 (5 bases). The J call could be wrong; TRBJ2-5 is a better fit for the DNA end. The sample comprised blood. The sequence came from a woman aged 25-40 years in good health. The CDR3 region has the DNA TGTGCCAGCATACACCGGCGGGAAGAGACCCAGTACTTC. The encoded protein is CASIHRREETQYF.